The present TCR beta chain was sequenced within a study of EBV T-cell therapy then PD-1 blockade in nasopharyngeal carcinoma. In germline, CDR1 is SNHLY, CDR2 FYNNEI. Trimming pared 6 bases from V and 2 bases from J, leaving 11 bases between. The CDR3 is 14 amino acids. Treatment here: AdE1-LMPpoly-expanded autologous EBV-specific T-cell therapy followed by anti-PD-1 nivolumab. Notes on this clone: As yet, its antigen is unknown.

Only in-frame clones appear in the TCRdb table, and some are missing; sequencing was by immunoSEQ multiplex PCR. This table has fewer than 25,000 clones, under 90% appearing once. This receptor was taken from a middle-aged man with nasopharyngeal carcinoma. The genes are TRBV2 and TRBJ1-3; D call uncertain. The sample here was CD8+ T cells from blood, taken around day 58 from a patient whose treatment included autologous EBV-specific T cells and nivolumab. CDR3 DNA: TGTGCCAGCAGGCGAGATGTTACTGGAAACACCATATATTTT. Its protein product is CASRRDVTGNTIYF.